Below, 17 T cell receptor beta chains from the same sample are listed, as sequenced in a study of blood T cell repertoires in COVID-19. Repertoires were generated with immunoSEQ multiplex PCR, while TCRdb's copy carries only in-frame clones and drops some. Among about 140,000 clones listed, roughly 75% were seen once. Sequenced material: PBMCs or T cells enriched from blood (not recorded which). These receptors all come from a woman in her 50s who had recovered from COVID-19.

The genes are TRBV20-1 and TRBJ1-1; no firm D call. The germline CDR1 and CDR2 sequences are DFQATT and SNEGSKA (reference sequence). V was pared by 4 bases and J by 6 bases, with 9 bases between. CDR3 length equals 11 residues. The CDR3 sequence: CSATRDPEAFF. The CDR3 DNA follows: TGCAGTGCTACAAGAGATCCTGAAGCTTTCTTT.

The chain is built from TRBV30 and TRBJ1-6; D is ambiguous. This CDR3 region has 14 residues. Germline V CDR1 and CDR2: GTSNPN, SVGIG (reference sequence). V was pared by 0 bases and J by 9 bases, with 12 bases between. The DNA of the CDR3 is TGTGCCTGGAGTGTACTCCCCCCACCTTCACCCCTCCACTTT. The encoded protein is CAWSVLPPPSPLHF.

The chain uses TRBV5-1 and TRBJ2-7; TRBD1 matches at 7 bases. Germline CDR1 SGHRS, CDR2 YFSETQ. Trimming removed 2 bases from V and 4 bases from J; junction bases left unmatched: 9. The CDR3 contains 15 residues. CDR3 in amino acids: CASSLEPGQVYEQYF. DNA for the CDR3: TGCGCCAGCAGCTTAGAACCCGGACAGGTATACGAGCAGTACTTC.

The CDR3 sequence: CASSDPGSGQPQHF. The CDR3 DNA follows: TGCGCCAGCAGTGATCCGGGGTCCGGTCAGCCCCAGCATTTT. The chain joins TRBV10-2 to TRBJ1-5, with D unclear. The CDR3 is 14 amino acids. V shed 3 bases and J shed 6 bases, with 12 bases lying between them. CDR1 is WSHSY and CDR2 is SAAADI in the germline V gene.

V usage is TRBV7-7 and J usage is TRBJ2-5; TRBD1 matches at 7 bases. Germline loops: CDR1 SSHAT, CDR2 FNYEAQ (reference sequence). V trimming: 4 bases; J trimming: 4 bases; junction bases outside the gene matches: 12. The CDR3 totals 16 residues. The CDR3 loop reads CASSSRRTGLGETQYF. CDR3 bases: TGTGCCAGCAGCTCCCGCAGGACAGGTTTAGGAGAGACCCAGTACTTC.

The chain is built from TRBV11-2 and TRBJ2-1; 12 bases match TRBD2. The trim removed 4 bases at V and 7 bases at J, leaving 8 bases unmatched. Germline-derived CDR1 and CDR2 are SGHAT and FQNNGV. The CDR3 consists of 16 residues. In DNA, the CDR3 is TGTGCCAGCAGCTCCTTGACTAGCGGGGGATCGAATGAGCAGTTCTTC. It yields the protein CASSSLTSGGSNEQFF.

The rearrangement links TRBV13 to TRBJ1-3, with D maybe TRBD1 (6 bases). Germline CDR1 is PRHDT and CDR2 is FYEKMQ (reference sequence). V was clipped by 5 bases and J by 4 bases, with 12 bases between them. This CDR3 spans 14 amino acids. The CDR3 loop is CASSPRGKGNTIYF. The CDR3 DNA sequence: TGTGCCAGCAGCCCCAGGGGAAAGGGAAACACCATATATTTT.

J is TRBJ2-7 and V is TRBV5-1; TRBD1 is a possible D gene (6 bases). CDR3 length: 13 amino acids. The V end lost 1 base, the J end lost 7 bases, and 12 bases lay between the germline ends. Looked up from germline, CDR1 is SGHRS and CDR2 is YFSETQ. CDR3 nucleotides: TGCGCCAGCAGCTTGTTCTTAGGGGGAGAGCAGTACTTC. Translation gives CASSLFLGGEQYF.

The V gene is TRBV28, the J gene TRBJ1-5; D may be TRBD1 (5 bases). Trimming took 3 bases from V and 5 from J, leaving 5 bases between them. There are 12 residues in the CDR3. CDR1 is MDHEN and CDR2 is SYDVKM in the germline V gene. CDR3 sequence (DNA): TGTGCCAGCAGTTTGACAGATCAGCCCCAGCATTTT. Its translation: CASSLTDQPQHF.

To note about this clone: Other DNA sequences in this specimen translate into the identical CDR3. The chain links TRBV5-6 to TRBJ1-3; D perhaps matches TRBD1 (6 bases). V was cut by 2 bases and J by 4 bases, with 10 bases left in between. Germline CDR1 SGHDT, CDR2 YYEEEE. This CDR3 is built from 14 residues. The DNA for the CDR3 is TGTGCCAGCAGCTTTCCAGGGGCAGGAAACACCATATATTTT. Its translation: CASSFPGAGNTIYF.

The chain has TRBV15 and TRBJ2-7; 11 bases are shared with TRBD1. The length of the CDR3 is 12 residues. Trimming took 11 bases from V and 4 from J; bases not matched to a gene: 4. CDR1 LNHNV and CDR2 YYDKDF come from the germline V gene (reference sequence). The CDR3 coding sequence is TGTGCCTCGGGACAGGGGGTATACGAGCAGTACTTC. Protein sequence: CASGQGVYEQYF.

V usage is TRBV5-1 and J usage is TRBJ2-1; D possibly corresponds to TRBD1 (5 bases). Trimming pared 0 bases from V and 3 bases from J, leaving 13 bases between. Germline V gives CDR1 SGHRS, CDR2 YFSETQ. This CDR3 has 16 amino acids. The CDR3 DNA reads as TGCGCCAGCAGCTTGGAAGGGGCAAGTGACTACAATGAGCAGTTCTTC. As protein: CASSLEGASDYNEQFF.

About this clone itself: The DNA is left out, because the CDR3 cannot be placed on it with certainty; the CDR3 is given as TCRdb lists it. The chain uses TRBV11-2 and TRBJ1-5; TRBD1, as called in the table, went unchecked against the DNA. The length of the CDR3 is 13 amino acids, counting both ends. CDR1 is SGHAT, CDR2 FQNNGV, per germline. Here the CDR3 reads CASSLVWGQGILF.

The V gene is TRBV29-1, the J gene TRBJ1-1; TRBD1 might be the D (6 bases). The CDR3 consists of 15 residues. The V gene's germline CDR1 is SQVTM and CDR2 ANQGSEA. The germline V and J ends were trimmed by 0 bases and 5 bases, with 16 bases remaining between them. CDR3 sequence (DNA): TGCAGCGTTGAAGATCCCCGTCAGGGGTGGACTGAAGCTTTCTTT. It yields the protein CSVEDPRQGWTEAFF.

The V call is TRBV24-1, the J call TRBJ2-5, with 7 positions matching TRBD1. Trimming cost V 4 bases and J 4 bases; bases outside gene matches: 8. This CDR3 is 15 amino acids long. CDR1 and CDR2 from the germline V gene are KGHDR and SFDVKD. CDR3: CATSDTRQGGETQYF. The DNA for the CDR3 is TGTGCCACCAGTGACACTCGACAGGGTGGAGAGACCCAGTACTTC.

The table lists this clone with a few counts. This chain joins TRBV7-9 and TRBJ2-1, with 12 bases matching TRBD2. The CDR3 is 18 amino acids. Germline lookup yields CDR1 SEHNR and CDR2 FQNEAQ (reference sequence). V shed 5 bases and J 2 bases; nucleotides not matched to a gene: 10. CDR3 sequence (DNA): TGTGCCAGCAGCCAAGATTGGACTAGCGGGGACCCCTACAATGAGCAGTTCTTC. Translation gives CASSQDWTSGDPYNEQFF.

The rearrangement links TRBV7-6 to TRBJ2-2, with 7 bases that match TRBD1. Germline V CDR1 and CDR2: SGHVS, FNYEAQ. CDR3 length equals 14 residues. V was clipped by 8 bases and J by 6 bases; unmatched bases: 9. For the CDR3, the DNA is TGTGCCAGCTCCTTTAGGGGGCTTCCCGGGGAGCTGTTTTTT. Encoded protein: CASSFRGLPGELFF.